Listed here are 21 T cell receptor beta chains from one sample, sequenced in a study of T cells expressing NK-cell markers. Using the 5' RACE reads, TCRdb records one entry per CDR3 protein without DNA. This specimen shows 500,000 to 700,000 distinct CDR3 sequences; the ten leading clones hold 3% to 4.5%. Sequenced input: blood T cells: a sorted CD56 or NKG2C T cell subset, CD4+ or CD8+ T cells, or bulk PBMC T cells (not recorded which). The receptor source for this set is a man aged 18 to 29 in good health.

CDR3 sequence reads: CSVAVTGELFF. The V gene is TRBV29-1, the J gene TRBJ2-2. The CDR3 runs 11 residues. The germline V gene has CDR1 SQVTM and CDR2 ANQGSEA.

The chain carries TRBV11-2 and TRBJ2-3; no DNA is available, so the TRBD1 call from TCRdb remains unchecked. Germline V CDR1 and CDR2: SGHAT, FQNNGV. CDR3 length: 22 residues. The CDR3 sequence is CASSLDFLRTGARDFRTDTQYF. The whole variable domain, remainder taken from reference TRBV11-2 and TRBJ2-3, is EAGVAQSPRYKIIEKRQSVAFWCNPISGHATLYWYQQILGQGPKLLIQFQNNGVVDDSQLPKDRFSAERLKGVDSTLKIQPAKLEDSAVYLCASSLDFLRTGARDFRTDTQYFGPGTRLTVL.

V and J are TRBV20-1 and TRBJ2-7; TCRdb indicates TRBD2, and absent DNA this call remains unverified. The germline gives CDR1 DFQATT, CDR2 SNEGSKA (reference sequence). The CDR3 is 14 amino acids. This chain's CDR3 is CSASGLAGTIEQYF.

The chain uses TRBV12-3 or TRBV12-4 and TRBJ2-1; the TCRdb D gene call, TRBD1, has no DNA to confirm it. The length of the CDR3 is 11 residues. CDR3 sequence: CASSPGVVQFF.

This chain joins TRBV3-1 and TRBJ1-6. The germline V gene encodes CDR1 LGHDT and CDR2 YNNKEL (reference sequence). The CDR3 extends over 12 amino acids. This CDR3 is CASSQGRRGLHF.

The chain employs TRBV7-2 and TRBJ2-2; TCRdb designates TRBD1, a call that cannot be tested without DNA. The CDR3 totals 13 residues. Germline assignment: CDR1 SGHTA and CDR2 FQGNSA. This CDR3 reads CASSRVPGRELFF.

The rearrangement uses TRBV5-1 and TRBJ2-7; TCRdb proposes TRBD2, but this gene call is untestable without DNA. This CDR3 comprises 18 residues. From germline, CDR1 is SGHRS and CDR2 YFSETQ. The CDR3 region is CASSRGRPGTNSSYEQYF.

The genes are TRBV12-3 or TRBV12-4 and TRBJ1-5. CDR3 length: 15 residues. The CDR3 here is CASSPTPGGGQPQHF.

J is TRBJ2-1 and V is TRBV27. Germline V gene data show CDR1 as MNHEY and CDR2 as SMNVEV (reference sequence). The CDR3 is 15 residues long. The CDR3 loop is CASRREGGSYNEQFF.

The chain is built from TRBV7-9 and TRBJ2-7; no DNA is available, so the TRBD2 call from TCRdb remains unchecked. CDR1 is SEHNR and CDR2 is FQNEAQ in the germline V gene (reference sequence). There are 15 residues in the CDR3. The CDR3 spells CASSLAPSVTYEQYF. Full variable domain (outside the CDR3, taken from reference TRBV7-9 and TRBJ2-7): DTGVSQNPRHKITKRGQNVTFRCDPISEHNRLYWYRQTLGQGPEFLTYFQNEAQLEKSRLLSDRFSAERPKGSFSTLEIQRTEQGDSAMYLCASSLAPSVTYEQYFGPGTRLTVT.

V and J are TRBV6-1 and TRBJ2-1; without DNA, the TCRdb call of TRBD2 cannot be checked. The CDR3 spans 14 residues. CDR1 is MNHNS, CDR2 SASEGT, per germline. CDR3 amino acids: CASRQTNPYNEQFF.

V and J are TRBV6-1 and TRBJ2-2; with no DNA, the TCRdb D assignment of TRBD1 cannot be verified. The CDR3 covers 15 residues. Germline assignment: CDR1 MNHNS and CDR2 SASEGT. CDR3 loop: CASSAGTGAPGELFF.

This chain uses TRBV12-3 or TRBV12-4 with TRBJ2-6. CDR3 size: 14 residues. The CDR3 protein is CASSLVSGANVLTF.

The chain uses TRBV20-1 and TRBJ2-1. The V gene's germline CDR1 is DFQATT and CDR2 SNEGSKA (reference sequence). CDR3 length: 14 residues. The CDR3 sequence: CSARGRDLLNEQFF.

This chain links TRBV20-1 with TRBJ2-2; TCRdb's assignment of TRBD2 cannot be checked, as there is no DNA. CDR1 and CDR2 (germline): DFQATT, SNEGSKA (reference sequence). The CDR3 covers 17 residues. This CDR3 reads CSARAGTSGSSTGELFF.

The rearrangement joins TRBV10-3 to TRBJ2-5; TCRdb reports TRBD1, a call that lacks DNA to check it against. The CDR3 runs to 13 residues. The germline V gene encodes CDR1 ENHRY and CDR2 SYGVKD. The CDR3 spells CAISTGKEETQYF.

This chain's CDR3 is CASSPRQGLTSGNTIYF. The rearrangement joins TRBV7-8 to TRBJ1-3; the TCRdb D gene call, TRBD1, has no DNA to confirm it. CDR1 SGHVS and CDR2 FQNEAQ come from the germline V gene. The CDR3 sequence is 17 residues long.

J is TRBJ2-1 and V is TRBV30; checking the TCRdb D call of TRBD2 is not possible without DNA. Germline V gene data show CDR1 as GTSNPN and CDR2 as SVGIG (reference sequence). The CDR3 has 14 residues. The CDR3 sequence: CAWSVGLAGVEQFF. Variable domain in full (rest from reference TRBV30 and TRBJ2-1): SQTIHQWPATLVQPVGSPLSLECTVEGTSNPNLYWYRQAAGRGLQLLFYSVGIGQISSEVPQNLSASRPQDRQFILSSKKLLLSDSGFYLCAWSVGLAGVEQFFGPGTRLTVL.

The V call is TRBV6-5, the J call TRBJ2-2; TCRdb's D call, TRBD1, is unchecked because there is no DNA. Looked up from germline, CDR1 is MNHEY and CDR2 is SVGAGI. The CDR3 consists of 14 residues. CDR3 protein: CASSYLQGTGELFF.

The CDR3 spells CASSNPPAARYGYTF. The genes are TRBV12-3 or TRBV12-4 and TRBJ1-2; TCRdb's D call, TRBD1, is unchecked because there is no DNA. The CDR3 length is 15 residues.

The V gene is TRBV29-1, the J gene TRBJ2-1; the D call from TCRdb, TRBD1, cannot be confirmed without DNA. The CDR3 extends over 12 amino acids. Looked up from germline, CDR1 is SQVTM and CDR2 is ANQGSEA. The CDR3 loop is CSVSTGEYEQFF.